A selection of T cell receptor beta chains follows, all from one sample in a study of blood T cell repertoires in COVID-19. The table came from immunoSEQ multiplex PCR; TCRdb's copy has only in-frame clones and leaves some out. In the table there are about 88,000 clones, about 91% of which are singletons. The sequencing sample was made of peripheral blood. The receptors shown here come from a human donor with active COVID-19. The donor label of this sample is uncertain. Both conserved end residues are part of each CDR3. Fields, in order: V gene, D gene, J gene, clone size, CDR3 DNA, CDR3 protein. D genes are given only for firm matches. Clone size is not always given. Where it is, it says once, few, many or a class for expanded clones.

>TRBV28|TRBD2|TRBJ2-7|.
TGTGCCAGCAGTTATATGGCGGGGGGGTTCTACGAGCAGTACTTC
CASSYMAGGFYEQYF
>TRBV7-3|TRBD1|TRBJ2-1|.
TGTGCCAGCGGCAGAGGGGGCGGCTACAATGAGCAGTTCTTC
CASGRGGGYNEQFF
>TRBV10-3|.|TRBJ1-1|.
TGTGCCATCAGGAGTGAGGACTACACTGAAGCTTTCTTT
CAIRSEDYTEAFF
>TRBV5-1|.|TRBJ1-2|.
TGCGCCAGCAGCTTGGACCGCGGAGGGCGTAGCTACACCTTC
CASSLDRGGRSYTF
>TRBV28|.|TRBJ1-5|.
TGTGCCAGCAGTTTATTTGTCCAGTTTAACGACAATCAGCCCCAGCATTTT
CASSLFVQFNDNQPQHF
>TRBV10-3|TRBD2|TRBJ2-5|.
TGTGCCATCGCCGGGACTAGCGGGGGGGCGGAGACCCAGTACTTC
CAIAGTSGGAETQYF
>TRBV6-5|.|TRBJ2-1|.
TGTGCCAGCACCCGTGGGACTTCTGGATACAATGAGCAGTTCTTC
CASTRGTSGYNEQFF
>TRBV5-6|.|TRBJ1-5|.
TGTGCCAGCAGCTTGGACAAGGGGAGGAATCAGCCCCAGCATTTT
CASSLDKGRNQPQHF
>TRBV27|.|TRBJ2-7|.
TGTGCCAGCAGGGGGGAGGTCGGACGCCCCGGCGACGAGCAGTACTTC
CASRGEVGRPGDEQYF
>TRBV7-3|.|TRBJ2-2|.
TGTGCCAGCAGCCCTAGGCCCAGGGGTGACACCGGGGAGCTGTTTTTT
CASSPRPRGDTGELFF
>TRBV5-6|.|TRBJ2-7|.
TGTGCCAGCAGCTCCGGAGGCGTCTCCTACGAGCAGTACTTC
CASSSGGVSYEQYF
>TRBV5-6|TRBD1|TRBJ1-2|.
TGTGCCAGCAACTTCGTGGGACAGCCTAACTATGGCTACACCTTC
CASNFVGQPNYGYTF
>TRBV19|.|TRBJ1-1|.
TGTGCCAGTAGTTCCTCGGGGGTCGATGGCACTGAAGCTTTCTTT
CASSSSGVDGTEAFF
>TRBV2|.|TRBJ2-5|.
TGTGCCAGCAGTGAACGGGTCCAAGAGACCCAGTACTTC
CASSERVQETQYF
>TRBV4-3|TRBD2|TRBJ2-2|few
TGCGCCAGCAGCCCGGGGGGGAACACCGGGGAGCTGTTTTTT
CASSPGGNTGELFF
>TRBV7-9|TRBD1|TRBJ1-6|.
TGTGCCAGCAGCGTTAACAGGGGGCGGAATTCACCCCTCCACTTT
CASSVNRGRNSPLHF